The 26 T cell receptor beta chains below come from one sample, sequenced in a study of radiation and T cells in renal cell carcinoma. Only in-frame clones appear in the TCRdb table, and some are missing; sequencing was by immunoSEQ multiplex PCR. Among approximately 120,000 clones, around 83% were seen once, and the ten largest hold around 3%. The time point was: baseline pretreatment blood. Treatment in this sample: 15 Gy SBRT to primary tumor, nephrectomy 4 weeks later. Here the sequenced sample was blood, taken from a patient whose treatment included radiotherapy and nephrectomy. The receptors here all came from a woman aged 60-75 years with renal cell carcinoma.

This clone was counted once. This chain joins TRBV15 and TRBJ1-6; perhaps TRBD1 as D (5 bases). CDR1 is LNHNV and CDR2 is YYDKDF in the germline V gene (reference sequence). The CDR3 has 15 residues. The germline V and J ends were trimmed by 2 bases and 7 bases, with 12 bases remaining between them. The CDR3 reads CATSRSGAENSPLHF. CDR3 DNA sequence: TGTGCCACCAGCAGATCCGGGGCAGAGAATTCACCCCTCCACTTT. Full variable domain (rest looked up from reference TRBV15 and TRBJ1-6): DAMVIQNPRYQVTQFGKPVTLSCSQTLNHNVMYWYQQKSSQAPKLLFHYYDKDFNNEADTPDNFQSRRPNTSFCFLDIRSPGLGDTAMYLCATSRSGAENSPLHFGNGTRLTVT.

In this sample, this clone turned up a few times. The chain couples TRBV6-4 to TRBJ1-5, with 8 bases aligning to TRBD1. V dropped 0 bases and J dropped 3; count of bases not matched to a gene: 4. The germline V gene encodes CDR1 MRHNA and CDR2 SNTAGT. The CDR3 has 16 residues. For the CDR3, the DNA is TGTGCCAGCAGTGACTCGACAGGGGACTACAATCAGCCCCAGCATTTT. It translates to CASSDSTGDYNQPQHF.

The rearrangement uses TRBV28 and TRBJ1-2; a weak D match, TRBD1 (5 bases). Trimming removed 3 bases from V and 0 bases from J, with 8 bases in between. The germline gives CDR1 MDHEN, CDR2 SYDVKM. There are 14 residues in the CDR3. The CDR3 region is CASSLWGSNYGYTF. Written as DNA, the CDR3 is TGTGCCAGCAGTTTGTGGGGGTCTAACTATGGCTACACCTTC.

The CDR3 nucleotides read TGTGCCAGCAGCTTGGACCGTTCAACTAATGAAAAACTGTTTTTT. This sequence encodes CASSLDRSTNEKLFF. J is TRBJ1-4 and V is TRBV2; D uncertain. This CDR3 contains 15 residues. Deletions cut 6 bases from V and 0 bases from J, with 11 bases between. Germline V gene data show CDR1 as SNHLY and CDR2 as FYNNEI. The full variable domain, in which reference TRBV2 and TRBJ1-4 provide the parts outside the CDR3, is EPEVTQTPSHQVTQMGQEVILRCVPISNHLYFYWYRQILGQKVEFLVSFYNNEISEKSEIFDDQFSVERPDGSNFTLKIRSTKLEDSAMYFCASSLDRSTNEKLFFGSGTQLSVL.

The J gene is TRBJ2-7, the V gene TRBV29-1; 8 nucleotides agree with TRBD1. CDR3 length equals 15 residues. CDR1 is SQVTM, CDR2 ANQGSEA, per germline. With 0 bases clipped from V and 5 bases from J, the junction kept 9 bases outside the gene matches. CDR3 DNA sequence: TGCAGCGTTGAAGACCCCGCAGGGGGCAACGACGAGCAGTACTTC. As protein: CSVEDPAGGNDEQYF.

The CDR3 reads CARLQGLGGYGYTF. CDR3 DNA sequence: TGTGCCCGACTCCAGGGCCTCGGGGGCTATGGCTACACCTTC. This chain connects TRBV21-1 to TRBJ1-2. TRBV21-1 counts as a pseudogene. The CDR3 extends over 14 amino acids.

The chain joins TRBV6-6 to TRBJ2-3; 7 nucleotides agree with TRBD2. With 4 bases clipped from V and 6 bases from J, the junction kept 1 base outside the gene matches. There are 12 residues in the CDR3. CDR1 and CDR2 from the germline V gene are MNHNY and SVGAGI (reference sequence). Here the CDR3 reads CASSWRGDTQYF. The CDR3 DNA follows: TGTGCCAGCAGTTGGCGGGGGGATACGCAGTATTTT.

The genes are TRBV15 and TRBJ1-5; TRBD1 is a possible D gene (5 bases). The V and J ends lost 1 base and 7 bases respectively, with 17 bases between them. CDR1 and CDR2 (germline): LNHNV, YYDKDF (reference sequence). There are 16 residues in the CDR3. The CDR3 region is CATSRAGWGRGQPQHF. In DNA form, the CDR3 reads TGTGCCACCAGCAGAGCAGGGTGGGGTCGGGGGCAGCCCCAGCATTTT.

The chain couples TRBV6-1 to TRBJ2-7, with 9 positions matching TRBD1. The V gene's germline CDR1 is MNHNS and CDR2 SASEGT. There are 15 residues in the CDR3. The junction had 11 bases not matched to a gene; V was cut back by 8 bases and J by 3 bases. The CDR3 DNA reads as TGTGCCAGCGCAGGAACAGGGGGCCGAAACTACGAGCAGTACTTC. Translated: CASAGTGGRNYEQYF.

The rearrangement links TRBV28 to TRBJ1-5, with 9 positions matching TRBD1. This CDR3 region has 13 residues. The V gene end was trimmed by 4 bases and the J gene end by 10 bases; junction bases not matched to a gene: 5. Germline CDR1 MDHEN, CDR2 SYDVKM. DNA of the CDR3: TGTGCCAGCAGTTCTGGACAGGGGAATCCCCAGCATTTT. Residues: CASSSGQGNPQHF.

In its sample, this clone was seen once. This chain uses TRBV7-2 with TRBJ2-7; 8 bases are shared with TRBD1. From germline, CDR1 is SGHTA and CDR2 FQGNSA. The CDR3 spans 13 residues. V lost 3 bases and J lost 3; bases outside the gene matches: 1. The CDR3: CASSFGQGYEQYF. The DNA of the CDR3 is TGTGCCAGCAGCTTCGGACAGGGCTACGAGCAGTACTTC.

The gene calls are TRBV5-1 and TRBJ2-5; 7 positions match TRBD1. V was clipped by 4 bases and J by 1 base; unmatched bases: 10. Germline-derived CDR1 and CDR2 are SGHRS and YFSETQ. CDR3 length: 16 amino acids. The CDR3 nucleotides read TGCGCCAGCAGCATCCAACCAACAGGGGCCCAAGAGACCCAGTACTTC. It is translated as CASSIQPTGAQETQYF.

Details on this clone: One end of the junction varies from germline; a read error may be responsible. The chain joins TRBV10-3 to TRBJ1-1, with a weak D call TRBD1 (5 bases). The germline V gene has CDR1 ENHRY and CDR2 SYGVKD. CDR3 length: 15 amino acids. The CDR3 sequence is CAISESRGVKTEAFF. CDR3 DNA: TGTGCCATCAGTGAGTCTAGAGGGGTGAAAACTGAAGCTTTCTTT.

This chain links TRBV6-5 with TRBJ2-2; 13 nucleotides line up with TRBD2. The ends lost 5 bases at V and 4 bases at J; junction bases unmatched: 1. CDR1 and CDR2 from the germline V gene are MNHEY and SVGAGI. The CDR3 length is 15 residues. The CDR3 region has the DNA TGTGCCAGCAGTGGGACTAGCGGGACCACCGGGGAGCTGTTTTTT. Residues: CASSGTSGTTGELFF.

The chain employs TRBV7-3 and TRBJ2-2, with 8 bases matching TRBD1. The ends lost 5 bases at V and 0 bases at J; junction bases unmatched: 5. CDR3 length: 16 residues. Germline loops: CDR1 SGHTA, CDR2 FQGTGA. In DNA form, the CDR3 reads TGTGCCAGCAGCCGAAGGACAGGGACGAACACCGGGGAGCTGTTTTTT. As protein: CASSRRTGTNTGELFF.

This rearrangement joins TRBV7-2 to TRBJ2-7; D gene uncertain. The CDR3 is made up of 12 amino acids. The V end lost 0 bases, the J end lost 5 bases, and 5 bases lay between the germline ends. Germline CDR1 and CDR2: SGHTA and FQGNSA. The CDR3 region is CASSLAGDEQYF. The CDR3, as DNA: TGTGCCAGCAGCTTAGCAGGAGACGAGCAGTACTTC.

This rearrangement joins TRBV2 to TRBJ2-5, with D tentatively TRBD2 (7 bases). Germline V gene data show CDR1 as SNHLY and CDR2 as FYNNEI. Trimming took off 4 bases at V and 0 bases at J, with 18 bases between the two ends. This CDR3 is 17 amino acids long. DNA for the CDR3: TGTGCCAGCAGTGTTAGTTCGGAGGGGGGGAACCAAGAGACCCAGTACTTC. Its protein is CASSVSSEGGNQETQYF.

The rearrangement links TRBV5-6 to TRBJ1-5; the D is unclear. The CDR3 covers 13 residues. Germline V gene data show CDR1 as SGHDT and CDR2 as YYEEEE. Trimming took 1 base from V and 1 from J, leaving 3 bases between them. Here the CDR3 DNA reads TGTGCCAGCAGCTTGCGGAGCAATCAGCCCCAGCATTTT. This codes for CASSLRSNQPQHF.

This chain connects TRBV10-3 to TRBJ1-1; 7 bases fit TRBD1. The CDR3 extends over 15 amino acids. CDR1 and CDR2 from the germline V gene are ENHRY and SYGVKD. The V and J ends lost 3 bases and 0 bases, in that order; junction bases with no gene match: 4. In DNA form, the CDR3 reads TGTGCCATCAGTGACGACAGGGTTATGAACACTGAAGCTTTCTTT. Its translation: CAISDDRVMNTEAFF.

The chain combines TRBV9 with TRBJ1-2; TRBD1 matches at 8 bases. CDR1 SGDLS and CDR2 YYNGEE come from the germline V gene. The CDR3 is made up of 17 amino acids. V was pared by 0 bases and J by 4 bases, with 11 bases of the junction left unmatched. The CDR3, as DNA: TGTGCCAGCAGCGTAGAAGACCAGGGGGCAACCCCCTATGGCTACACCTTC. It specifies CASSVEDQGATPYGYTF.

The CDR3 nucleotides read TGTGCCAGCAGCCGACGGGGTCTGGAGACCCAGTACTTC. It is translated as CASSRRGLETQYF. The chain recombines TRBV27 with TRBJ2-5, with D possibly TRBD2 on 5 matching bases. The CDR3 consists of 13 residues. In germline, CDR1 is MNHEY, CDR2 SMNVEV (reference sequence). Trimming took off 6 bases at V and 5 bases at J, with 13 bases between the two ends.

The chain employs TRBV9 and TRBJ1-4; 7 bases map to TRBD1. Per germline, CDR1 SGDLS and CDR2 YYNGEE. With V trimmed by 4 bases and J by 4 bases, 4 bases remained unmatched. The CDR3 spans 14 residues. The CDR3: CASSPGTVNEKLFF. The CDR3 bases are TGTGCCAGCAGCCCCGGGACAGTTAATGAAAAACTGTTTTTT.

This clone was detected many times. This sequence joins TRBV9 and TRBJ2-7; TRBD2 matches 9 bases. Germline CDR1 reads SGDLS; CDR2 reads YYNGEE. Unmatched junction bases numbered 9, after V lost 3 bases and J lost 5 bases. This CDR3 is 15 amino acids long. CDR3: CASSAFSGRNNEQYF. Written as DNA, the CDR3 is TGTGCCAGCAGCGCCTTTAGCGGGAGAAATAACGAGCAGTACTTC.

CDR3 residues: CASSRLAGDTDTQYF. The CDR3 DNA sequence: TGTGCCAGCAGCCGACTAGCGGGAGATACAGATACGCAGTATTTT. This rearrangement joins TRBV9 to TRBJ2-3, with 12 bases that match TRBD2. CDR1 and CDR2 from the germline V gene are SGDLS and YYNGEE. The CDR3 spans 15 residues. Losses at the gene ends were 4 bases for V and 3 bases for J; bases not matched to a gene: 3. The full variable domain, its missing parts supplied by reference TRBV9 and TRBJ2-3, is DSGVTQTPKHLITATGQRVTLRCSPRSGDLSVYWYQQSLDQGLQFLIQYYNGEERAKGNILERFSAQQFPDLHSELNLSSLELGDSALYFCASSRLAGDTDTQYFGPGTRLTVL.

The table lists this clone with a count of one. V and J are TRBV28 and TRBJ1-2, with 9 bases aligning to TRBD1. Germline CDR1 is MDHEN and CDR2 is SYDVKM. The CDR3 spans 15 residues. V lost 6 bases to trimming and J lost 8 bases; unmatched junction nucleotides: 13. The chain's CDR3 is CASSSGTGLPRGYTF. The CDR3 region has the DNA TGTGCCAGCAGCTCCGGGACAGGGCTCCCTCGGGGCTACACCTTC.

This clone was recorded once. The chain has TRBV7-2 and TRBJ2-7; no clear D. The CDR3 totals 14 residues. V gave up 0 bases and J gave up 1 base, with 7 bases separating them. Germline V gene lookup returns CDR1 SGHTA and CDR2 FQGNSA. The CDR3 nucleotides read TGTGCCAGCAGCTTAGCGCAGGCTTCCTACGAGCAGTACTTC. Translated, it gives CASSLAQASYEQYF.